The present TCR beta chain was sequenced within a study of blood T cells in healthy people across ages. V was trimmed by 1 base and J by 0 bases, leaving 10 bases between them. The CDR3 contains 16 residues. Looked up from germline, CDR1 is KGHSH and CDR2 is LQKENI. Study results and caveats: Strong correlation linked observed beta diversity and percent naive T cells.

Primers used in a second PCR of about 6 to 11 cycles were a sample-barcoded 5' primer and a J-beta primer mix. Each of the cDNA molecules was tagged by a template-switch adaptor with 12 random nucleotides. All samples gave at least 2.5 million CDR3-containing paired-end reads. TCRdb reanalysed the 5' RACE reads using MiXCR and keeps one entry per CDR3 protein. This table has about 1.8 million distinct CDR3 sequences, roughly 52% appearing once. Of note for this clonotype: Its antigen is currently unknown.

The genes are TRBV18 and TRBJ2-4; TRBD1 might be the D (5 bases). The sample comprised blood. The receptor's source is a middle-aged woman in good health. The CDR3 loop reads CASSPLTVIAKNIQYF. The CDR3 DNA follows: TGTGCCAGCTCACCACTGACAGTCATAGCCAAAAACATTCAGTACTTC. Filled out from reference TRBV18 and TRBJ2-4, the complete variable domain reads NAGVMQNPRHLVRRRGQEARLRCSPMKGHSHVYWYRQLPEEGLKFMVYLQKENIIDESGMPKERFSAEFPKEGPSILRIQQVVRGDSAAYFCASSPLTVIAKNIQYFGAGTRLSVL.